The 8 T cell receptor beta chains below all came from one sample that was sequenced in a study of blood T cell repertoires in COVID-19. Assay used: immunoSEQ multiplex PCR; TCRdb lists only in-frame clones, some missing. The profile shows approximately 110,000 clones, more than 60% of them singletons. Sequences were obtained from peripheral blood. The source of these receptors is a man in his 70s with active or convalescent COVID-19.

This clone has more than one count but fewer than ten. The V call is TRBV11-2, the J call TRBJ2-1, with 7 bases aligning to TRBD1. J lost 8 bases, V lost 1 base, and 5 bases had no gene match. CDR3 length equals 14 residues. Germline V CDR1 and CDR2: SGHAT, FQNNGV. The CDR3 DNA follows: TGTGCCAGCAGCTTAGGACAGGGAGAGGATGAGCAGTTCTTC. This translates into CASSLGQGEDEQFF.

The count of this clone is one. V and J are TRBV5-4 and TRBJ1-1; no definite D call. V lost 0 bases to trimming and J lost 1 base, with 7 bases between them. Germline V gene sequence: CDR1 SGHNT, CDR2 YYREEE (reference sequence). The CDR3 covers 14 residues. As DNA, the CDR3 is TGTGCCAGCAGCTTGGGACCGGGGAACACTGAAGCTTTCTTT. It is translated as CASSLGPGNTEAFF.

The J gene is TRBJ1-6, the V gene TRBV19; TRBD1 matches 7 bases. Germline V lookup: CDR1 LNHDA, CDR2 SQIVND (reference sequence). The V segment lost 7 bases and the J segment 7 bases; nucleotides outside the gene matches: 7. The CDR3 extends over 14 amino acids. This CDR3 reads CASNGGQINSPLHF. CDR3 coding DNA: TGTGCCAGTAACGGGGGACAGATCAATTCACCCCTCCACTTT.

J is TRBJ1-6 and V is TRBV27, with TRBD1 identical over 8 bases. Germline values: CDR1 MNHEY, CDR2 SMNVEV (reference sequence). V shed 5 bases and J 6 bases; nucleotides not matched to a gene: 9. The CDR3 extends over 16 amino acids. The CDR3 here is CASSRWDRTRNSPLHF. CDR3 in DNA: TGTGCCAGCAGTCGTTGGGACAGGACTCGTAATTCACCCCTCCACTTT.

This chain uses TRBV5-1 with TRBJ2-5; weak D call: TRBD1 (6 bases). The germline V and J ends were trimmed by 0 bases and 5 bases, with 14 bases remaining between them. The CDR3 length is 15 residues. Germline loops: CDR1 SGHRS, CDR2 YFSETQ. The CDR3 DNA sequence: TGCGCCAGCAGCTTGGCCCTTCACAGGGAGGAGACCCAGTACTTC. It yields the protein CASSLALHREETQYF.

This chain joins TRBV5-1 and TRBJ2-5; 7 nucleotides match TRBD2. Germline V gene sequence: CDR1 SGHRS, CDR2 YFSETQ. J gave up 0 bases and V 2 bases, and 7 bases lay outside the gene matches. There are 16 residues in the CDR3. Written as DNA, the CDR3 is TGCGCCAGCAGCTTCTCTAGCGGCCTGTACCAAGAGACCCAGTACTTC. Translated: CASSFSSGLYQETQYF.

The chain links TRBV27 to TRBJ1-2, with 7 bases that match TRBD1. The CDR3 sequence is 13 residues long. Germline V gene lookup returns CDR1 MNHEY and CDR2 SMNVEV (reference sequence). V gave up 6 bases and J gave up 6 bases; unmatched junction bases: 7. In DNA, the CDR3 is TGTGCCAGCAGAATGACAGGGTCGGATGGCTACACCTTC. This sequence encodes CASRMTGSDGYTF.

About this clone itself: In the same sample, other DNA sequences code for this CDR3. J is TRBJ2-2 and V is TRBV4-1, with TRBD1 identical over 9 bases. Looked up from germline, CDR1 is MGHRA and CDR2 is YSYEKL. V shed 8 bases, J shed 1 base, and the junction held 2 bases outside the gene matches. CDR3 length equals 14 residues. CDR3 amino acids: CASSDRGNTGELFF. The CDR3 bases are TGCGCCAGCTCGGACAGGGGGAACACCGGGGAGCTGTTTTTT.